This T cell receptor (beta chain) was obtained from a study of T cell responses to AZD1222 COVID-19 vaccine. The wider study: Some second doses came at about 4 weeks and others at about 12 weeks; these were pooled.

A note on this clone: Its antigen is unidentified.

Findings and limits, study-wide: Targeting of unmutated variant regions was reportedly seen in nearly half of spike-specific TCRs.

Profiling relied on immunoSEQ multiplex PCR, and the TCRdb table lists in-frame clones only, not all of them. The table records about 140,000 clones, around 89% of them present only once. The TCR comes from an adult in good health. Sequenced here: peripheral blood, sampled on day 0 of AZD1222 vaccination.

The CDR3 reads CASSLAGGGNEQFF. DNA of the CDR3: TGTGCCAGCAGCTTAGCGGGAGGGGGCAATGAGCAGTTCTTC. The rearrangement joins TRBV13 to TRBJ2-1, with 8 nucleotides matching TRBD2. The CDR3 has 14 amino acids. V lost 1 base and J lost 6; bases outside the gene matches: 2. Germline CDR1 is PRHDT and CDR2 is FYEKMQ (reference sequence).